These 26 T cell receptor beta chains share one sample of origin, sequenced in a study of T cell changes during pregnancy in multiple sclerosis. Assay: immunoSEQ multiplex PCR; the TCRdb copy retains only in-frame clones and omits some. The profile covers around 49,000 clones, with 95% appearing a single time and approximately 6% taken by the ten largest. Source: CD8+ T cells from peripheral blood mononuclear cells, taken in the first trimester of pregnancy. The source of these receptors is a female donor with multiple sclerosis, enrolled in a pregnancy study.

The chain couples TRBV4-3 to TRBJ2-3; a possible D gene is TRBD2 (5 bases). Germline V gene sequence: CDR1 LGHNA, CDR2 YSLEER. V was shortened by 4 bases and J by 4 bases, with 18 bases between the two germline ends. This CDR3 spans 16 amino acids. The CDR3 bases are TGCGCCAGCAGCCCCGCCCCCACTAGTCCACCAGATACGCAGTATTTT. This gives the protein CASSPAPTSPPDTQYF.

The chain couples TRBV2 to TRBJ1-5; TRBD1 matches 7 bases. This CDR3 is 15 amino acids long. V was clipped by 6 bases and J by 0 bases; unmatched bases: 5. Germline CDR1 SNHLY, CDR2 FYNNEI. The CDR3, as DNA: TGTGCCAGCAGCATCGACAGGGATAGCAATCAGCCCCAGCATTTT. Residues: CASSIDRDSNQPQHF.

Written as DNA, the CDR3 is TGTGCCAGTAGTTACTCGGGGGGCGGCACTGAAGCTTTCTTT. Its translation is CASSYSGGGTEAFF. The chain employs TRBV19 and TRBJ1-1; D may be TRBD1 (6 bases). V lost 5 bases and J lost 4, with 14 bases in between. Per germline, CDR1 LNHDA and CDR2 SQIVND (reference sequence). There are 14 residues in the CDR3.

The CDR3 spells CATSSGQGAVDTEAFF. CDR3 in DNA: TGTGCCACCAGCAGTGGACAGGGGGCGGTAGACACTGAAGCTTTCTTT. The chain employs TRBV15 and TRBJ1-1; 11 nucleotides align to TRBD1. CDR1 LNHNV and CDR2 YYDKDF come from the germline V gene (reference sequence). With V trimmed by 3 bases and J by 3 bases, 6 bases remained unmatched. This CDR3 contains 16 residues. The full variable domain, its missing parts supplied by reference TRBV15 and TRBJ1-1, is DAMVIQNPRYQVTQFGKPVTLSCSQTLNHNVMYWYQQKSSQAPKLLFHYYDKDFNNEADTPDNFQSRRPNTSFCFLDIRSPGLGDTAMYLCATSSGQGAVDTEAFFGQGTRLTVV.

The chain uses TRBV5-8 and TRBJ2-6, with D unresolved. The CDR3 covers 18 residues. V gave up 6 bases and J gave up 0 bases, with 19 bases separating them. CDR1 and CDR2 (germline): SGHTS, YDEGEE. The DNA of the CDR3 is TGTGCCAGCACCCTTGGGCATATTCAAAACTCTGGGGCCAACGTCCTGACTTTC. Amino acids: CASTLGHIQNSGANVLTF. Looking up the rest from reference TRBV5-8 and TRBJ2-6 gives the full variable domain: EAGVTQSPTHLIKTRGQQATLRCSPISGHTSVYWYQQALGLGLQFLLWYDEGEERNRGNFPPRFSGRQFPNYSSELNVNALELEDSALYLCASTLGHIQNSGANVLTFGAGSRLTVL.

The V gene is TRBV5-5, the J gene TRBJ2-3; D remains ambiguous. CDR1 is SGHKS and CDR2 is YYEKEE in the germline V gene (reference sequence). Trimming pared 4 bases from V and 0 bases from J, leaving 9 bases between. The CDR3 runs 14 residues. The CDR3 coding sequence is TGTGCCAGCAGCCGCGGCGGTAGCACAGATACGCAGTATTTT. Its translation: CASSRGGSTDTQYF.

V and J are TRBV4-2 and TRBJ2-7; 7 bases fit TRBD1. The CDR3 contains 16 residues. Germline V gene sequence: CDR1 LGHNA, CDR2 YNFKEQ. After removal of 1 base from V and 0 bases from J, the junction contained 6 bases not matched to a gene. The CDR3 sequence: CASSQALTGNSYEQYF. The CDR3 bases are TGTGCCAGCAGCCAAGCACTGACAGGGAACTCCTACGAGCAGTACTTC.

With regard to this clone: Compared with germline, one end of the junction differs, possibly owing to a read error. The chain couples TRBV6-1 to TRBJ1-1; D gene unclear. The CDR3 has 16 residues. Looked up from germline, CDR1 is MNHNS and CDR2 is SASEGT. CDR3 in DNA: TGTGCCAGCAGGGAAGCCCAGTTCTTCATGAACACTGAAGCTTTCTTT. Protein sequence: CASREAQFFMNTEAFF.

The chain uses TRBV27 and TRBJ2-7; tentatively, D is TRBD1 (6 bases). The V end was cut by 5 bases, the J end by 3 bases, with 11 bases between. CDR3 length: 13 residues. Germline V gives CDR1 MNHEY, CDR2 SMNVEV (reference sequence). The chain's CDR3 is CASSLGQIYEQYF. The DNA of the CDR3 is TGTGCCAGCAGTCTCGGACAGATCTACGAGCAGTACTTC.

The CDR3 DNA reads TGTGCCAGCAGCTCTAGGGGCGGACGGAGCTCTGGAAACACCATATATTTT. It yields the protein CASSSRGGRSSGNTIYF. The chain has TRBV7-9 and TRBJ1-3, with D possibly matching TRBD1 (5 bases). V gave up 4 bases and J gave up 0 bases, with 16 bases separating them. The CDR3 is 17 amino acids. CDR1 is SEHNR, CDR2 FQNEAQ, per germline (reference sequence). Full variable domain (outside the CDR3, taken from reference TRBV7-9 and TRBJ1-3): DTGVSQNPRHKITKRGQNVTFRCDPISEHNRLYWYRQTLGQGPEFLTYFQNEAQLEKSRLLSDRFSAERPKGSFSTLEIQRTEQGDSAMYLCASSSRGGRSSGNTIYFGEGSWLTVV.

The J gene is TRBJ1-2, the V gene TRBV27, with 7 bases that match TRBD1. J lost 6 bases, V lost 5 bases, and 6 bases had no gene match. Germline V lookup: CDR1 MNHEY, CDR2 SMNVEV (reference sequence). This CDR3 contains 13 residues. CDR3 loop: CASSPGTVDGYTF. The DNA of the CDR3 is TGTGCCAGCAGTCCAGGGACAGTAGATGGCTACACCTTC.

V gene TRBV25-1 combines with J gene TRBJ2-5; 9 nucleotides align to TRBD1. The CDR3 is made up of 14 amino acids. The V segment lost 5 bases and the J segment 2 bases; nucleotides outside the gene matches: 3. Germline V gene sequence: CDR1 MGHDK, CDR2 SYGVNS. CDR3 residues: CASSKGQGQETQYF. The CDR3 DNA is TGTGCCAGCAGTAAGGGACAGGGACAAGAGACCCAGTACTTC.

This chain uses TRBV19 with TRBJ2-7; 8 bases fit TRBD2. CDR3 length: 16 residues. J gave up 0 bases and V 5 bases, and 9 bases lay outside the gene matches. Germline CDR1 LNHDA, CDR2 SQIVND (reference sequence). The CDR3 nucleotides read TGTGCCAGTAGTGGGGCCTCTAGCGGGCGCTCCTACGAGCAGTACTTC. Its translation: CASSGASSGRSYEQYF.

The V call is TRBV19, the J call TRBJ1-2, with TRBD1 matching 10 bases. CDR1 LNHDA and CDR2 SQIVND come from the germline V gene (reference sequence). The J segment lost 8 bases and the V segment lost 7 bases, leaving 7 bases of the junction unmatched. The length of the CDR3 is 13 residues. The CDR3 DNA reads TGTGCCAGTAATGCCGGGACAGGGGTAGGCTACACCTTC. As protein: CASNAGTGVGYTF.

The J gene is TRBJ2-5, the V gene TRBV7-6, with 7 bases that match TRBD2. This CDR3 comprises 15 residues. Germline CDR1 is SGHVS and CDR2 is FNYEAQ. V was pared by 1 base and J by 4 bases, with 6 bases of the junction left unmatched. CDR3 region: CASSLGGSDGETQYF. The CDR3 region has the DNA TGTGCCAGCAGCTTAGGCGGGAGCGACGGAGAGACCCAGTACTTC.

The chain uses TRBV19 and TRBJ2-7; the match to TRBD1 covers 8 bases. The germline gives CDR1 LNHDA, CDR2 SQIVND (reference sequence). This CDR3 is 15 amino acids long. V gave up 5 bases and J gave up 2 bases; unmatched junction bases: 8. CDR3 amino acids: CASSAGTGSPYEQYF. In DNA form, the CDR3 reads TGTGCCAGTAGTGCCGGGACAGGTAGCCCCTACGAGCAGTACTTC.

As DNA, the CDR3 is TGTGCCAGCAGTTTATTCGGGGGAGGGAACACTGAAGCTTTCTTT. It specifies CASSLFGGGNTEAFF. V usage is TRBV27 and J usage is TRBJ1-1; D is possibly TRBD1 (5 bases). The CDR3 length is 15 residues. Germline CDR1 reads MNHEY; CDR2 reads SMNVEV (reference sequence). Trimming took 1 base from V and 1 from J, leaving 10 bases between them.

The chain carries TRBV19 and TRBJ2-2; D uncertain. Trimming stripped 8 bases from V and 6 bases from J, with 16 bases between. Germline loops: CDR1 LNHDA, CDR2 SQIVND (reference sequence). The CDR3 sequence is 14 residues long. Here the CDR3 reads CASDDEEHPGELFF. The CDR3 DNA reads as TGTGCCAGTGATGACGAGGAACACCCCGGGGAGCTGTTTTTT.

This chain joins TRBV25-1 and TRBJ2-7; no definite D call. The CDR3 runs 12 residues. The V end lost 2 bases, the J end lost 7 bases, and 9 bases lay between the germline ends. Germline V lookup: CDR1 MGHDK, CDR2 SYGVNS. The CDR3 DNA sequence: TGTGCCAGCAGTGAAGGCAGTCGAGAGCAGTACTTC. It is translated as CASSEGSREQYF.

The chain recombines TRBV4-1 with TRBJ2-5; TRBD2 matches at 9 bases. This CDR3 has 17 residues. Germline CDR1 reads MGHRA; CDR2 reads YSYEKL. The junction had 14 bases not matched to a gene; V was cut back by 0 bases and J by 9 bases. In nucleotides, the CDR3 is TGCGCCAGCAGCCAAGAGTCTAGCGGGAACCCCCAAGGGGCCCAGTACTTC. This gives the protein CASSQESSGNPQGAQYF.

The rearrangement links TRBV4-2 to TRBJ2-6; 9 bases fit TRBD1. Germline V gene data show CDR1 as LGHNA and CDR2 as YNFKEQ. V shed 1 base, J shed 2 bases, and the junction held 9 bases outside the gene matches. The CDR3 spans 19 residues. CDR3 nucleotide sequence: TGTGCCAGCAGCCAAGCGCCCGGGACAGGGTCTCCTGGGGCCAACGTCCTGACTTTC. Its translation is CASSQAPGTGSPGANVLTF.

The chain carries TRBV9 and TRBJ2-1; D is ambiguous. V lost 0 bases and J lost 4, with 5 bases in between. Germline-derived CDR1 and CDR2 are SGDLS and YYNGEE. The CDR3 covers 13 residues. This chain's CDR3 is CASSVGIYNEQFF. CDR3 DNA sequence: TGTGCCAGCAGCGTAGGTATATACAATGAGCAGTTCTTC.

The chain joins TRBV6-6 to TRBJ2-7; TRBD1 aligns across 7 bases. V lost 3 bases, J lost 7 bases, and 9 bases stayed unmatched. Germline-derived CDR1 and CDR2 are MNHNY and SVGAGI (reference sequence). CDR3 length equals 14 residues. This CDR3 reads CASSYSDRSGEQYF. CDR3 nucleotide sequence: TGTGCCAGCAGTTATTCGGACAGGTCGGGGGAGCAGTACTTC.

The gene calls are TRBV29-1 and TRBJ1-1, with 7 bases aligning to TRBD1. The CDR3 contains 15 residues. The V gene's germline CDR1 is SQVTM and CDR2 ANQGSEA. V gave up 5 bases and J gave up 6 bases; unmatched junction bases: 15. CDR3: CSVTVTGRESAEAFF. CDR3 coding DNA: TGCAGCGTTACTGTGACAGGGCGTGAAAGTGCTGAAGCTTTCTTT.

The chain has TRBV27 and TRBJ2-1, with D possibly matching TRBD1 (6 bases). The CDR3 runs to 13 residues. The V gene's germline CDR1 is MNHEY and CDR2 SMNVEV (reference sequence). V was shortened by 6 bases and J by 5 bases, with 11 bases between the two germline ends. The CDR3, as DNA: TGTGCCAGCAGACCTTGGACAGACAATGAGCAGTTCTTC. Protein product: CASRPWTDNEQFF.

This rearrangement joins TRBV4-1 to TRBJ2-1; 8 bases align to TRBD2. The germline gives CDR1 MGHRA, CDR2 YSYEKL. There are 13 residues in the CDR3. V dropped 7 bases and J dropped 8; count of bases not matched to a gene: 7. The CDR3 region is CASNPGLAHEQFF. The CDR3 nucleotides read TGCGCCAGCAACCCCGGACTAGCCCATGAGCAGTTCTTC.